This is a list of T cell receptor beta chains from one sample in a study of cytomegalovirus exposure and HLA in healthy donors. The assay was immunoSEQ multiplex PCR, and TCRdb's table has in-frame clones only and misses some. The table shows some 150,000 clones, with less than 85% occurring only once. The sample consisted of PBMCs. The origin of the receptors is a woman aged 60-75 years in good health and CMV-seropositive. Both conserved end residues are trimmed from each CDR3.

j_call v_call cdr3_aa
TRBJ1-1 TRBV14 ASSQLDEANTEAF
TRBJ1-2 TRBV15 ATSRDVEGLYGYT
TRBJ1-5 TRBV18 ASSPSVSNQPQH
TRBJ2-7 TRBV28 ASSLGLAVFEQY
TRBJ2-7 TRBV28 ASKMGSATYEQY
TRBJ2-1 TRBV4-1 ASSATGGPGNEQF
TRBJ2-5 TRBV5-4 ASSRSSVQETQY
TRBJ1-2 TRBV27 ASSRSGIYGYT
TRBJ1-4 TRBV5-1 ASSSGRTNEKLF
TRBJ2-7 TRBV2 ASAQGIYEQY
TRBJ2-1 TRBV4-1 ASSLGLAGYEQF
TRBJ1-4 TRBV7-9 ASSLVSGASRKLF
TRBJ2-2 TRBV5-3 ARSLAAISVSGELF
NA TRBV4-1 ASSQGASGRYEQY
TRBJ2-6 TRBV5-6 ASSLGTGFFSGANVPT
TRBJ2-3 TRBV5-1 ASSLGGGSADTQY
TRBJ1-1 TRBV5-1 ASSWAELTEAF
TRBJ1-1 TRBV28 ASRMNEQVPNTEAF
TRBJ1-5 TRBV2 ATRGGFNQPQH
TRBJ1-2 TRBV6-1 ASSGRPQRGGGYT
TRBJ1-5 TRBV5-6 ASSHQGRQPQH
TRBJ1-1 TRBV7-9 ASSLGGGQGKNAEAF
TRBJ2-7 TRBV7-8 ASSDLASAYEQY
TRBJ2-1 TRBV18 ASSPRTGQDNEQF
TRBJ1-4 TRBV19 ASSIQQGKREKLF
TRBJ1-3 TRBV28 ASWETGASGNTIY
TRBJ2-3 TRBV9 ASSSDRGGTDTQY
TRBJ2-7 TRBV2 ASRGDRASYEQY
TRBJ1-2 TRBV4-2 ASSQDPYSGGIDYGYT
TRBJ2-4 TRBV5-6 ASSLGRGLDIQY
TRBJ2-1 TRBV5-4 ASSPGTSPNEQF
TRBJ1-1 TRBV2 ASSLQTETF
TRBJ1-5 TRBV5-1 ASSLVGEANQPQH
TRBJ1-1 TRBV28 ASRPTHLMNTEAF
TRBJ1-2 TRBV6-5 ASSPGQGADYT
TRBJ2-2 TRBV30 ACFISGIYTGELF
TRBJ1-1 TRBV6-1 ASSEVQGNTEAF
TRBJ2-1 TRBV5-1 ASSFREVQNEQF
TRBJ2-4 TRBV7-9 ASSLLIWGGSNIQY
TRBJ2-7 TRBV28 ASTAGDRDEQY
TRBJ1-2 TRBV6-1 ASSVSNYGYT
TRBJ2-3 TRBV5-1 ASSGLAGGITDTQY
TRBJ1-4 TRBV25-1 ASREGTESSNEKLF
TRBJ1-5 TRBV18 ASSPGTGNSNQPQH